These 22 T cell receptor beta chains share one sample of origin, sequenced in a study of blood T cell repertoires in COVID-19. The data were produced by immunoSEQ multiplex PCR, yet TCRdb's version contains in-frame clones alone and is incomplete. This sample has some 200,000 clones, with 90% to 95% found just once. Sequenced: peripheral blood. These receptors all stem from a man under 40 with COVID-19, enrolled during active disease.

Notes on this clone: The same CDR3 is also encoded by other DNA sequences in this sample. The DNA for the CDR3 is TGTGCCAGCAGCGTTCGGGACACCTACGAGCAGTACTTC. This codes for CASSVRDTYEQYF. V usage is TRBV9 and J usage is TRBJ2-7, with D maybe TRBD1 (6 bases). CDR3 length: 13 amino acids. CDR1 and CDR2 from the germline V gene are SGDLS and YYNGEE. Trimming stripped 2 bases from V and 2 bases from J, with 8 bases between. The whole variable domain, filled in from reference TRBV9 and TRBJ2-7, reads DSGVTQTPKHLITATGQRVTLRCSPRSGDLSVYWYQQSLDQGLQFLIQYYNGEERAKGNILERFSAQQFPDLHSELNLSSLELGDSALYFCASSVRDTYEQYFGPGTRLTVT.

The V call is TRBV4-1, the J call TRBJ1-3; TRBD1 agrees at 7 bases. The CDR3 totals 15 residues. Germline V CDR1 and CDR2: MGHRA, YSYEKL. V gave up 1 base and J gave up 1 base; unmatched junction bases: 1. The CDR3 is CASSQGQGSGNTIYF. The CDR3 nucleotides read TGCGCCAGCAGCCAAGGACAGGGATCTGGAAACACCATATATTTT.

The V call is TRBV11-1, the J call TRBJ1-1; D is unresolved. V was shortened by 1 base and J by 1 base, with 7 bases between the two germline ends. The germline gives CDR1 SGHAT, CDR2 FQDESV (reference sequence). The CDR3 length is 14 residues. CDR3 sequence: CASSLGSQNTEAFF. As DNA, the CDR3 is TGTGCCAGCAGCTTAGGTAGCCAGAACACTGAAGCTTTCTTT.

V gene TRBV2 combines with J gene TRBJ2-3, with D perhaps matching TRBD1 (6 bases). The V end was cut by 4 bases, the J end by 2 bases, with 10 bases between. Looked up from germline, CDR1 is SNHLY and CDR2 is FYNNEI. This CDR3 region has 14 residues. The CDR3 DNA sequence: TGTGCCAGCAGTGTTCAGGGGTACACAGATACGCAGTATTTT. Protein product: CASSVQGYTDTQYF.

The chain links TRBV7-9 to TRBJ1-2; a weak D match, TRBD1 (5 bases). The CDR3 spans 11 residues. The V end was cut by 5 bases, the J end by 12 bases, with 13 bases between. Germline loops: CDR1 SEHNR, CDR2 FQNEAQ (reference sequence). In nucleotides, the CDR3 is TGTGCCAGCAGCACAGGACATGAAAACACCTTC. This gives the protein CASSTGHENTF.

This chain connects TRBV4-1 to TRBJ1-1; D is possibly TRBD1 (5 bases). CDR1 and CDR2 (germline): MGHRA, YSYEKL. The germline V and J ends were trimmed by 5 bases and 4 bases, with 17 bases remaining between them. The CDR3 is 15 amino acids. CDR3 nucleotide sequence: TGCGCCAGCAGCTTTTTCCAGGGTGGCGGCACTGAAGCTTTCTTT. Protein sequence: CASSFFQGGGTEAFF.

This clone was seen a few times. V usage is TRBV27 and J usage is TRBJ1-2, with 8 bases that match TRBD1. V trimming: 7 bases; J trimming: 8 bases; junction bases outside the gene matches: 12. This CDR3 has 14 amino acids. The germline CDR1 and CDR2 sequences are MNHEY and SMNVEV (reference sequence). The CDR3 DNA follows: TGTGCCAGCACCCGACAGGGGTCACCCCTGGGCTACACCTTC. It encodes CASTRQGSPLGYTF.

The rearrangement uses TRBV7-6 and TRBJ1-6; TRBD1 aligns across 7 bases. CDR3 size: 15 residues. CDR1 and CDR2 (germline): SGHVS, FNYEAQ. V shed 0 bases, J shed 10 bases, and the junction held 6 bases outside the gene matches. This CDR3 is CASSLAPGGNSPLHF. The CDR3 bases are TGTGCCAGCAGCTTAGCGCCAGGGGGGAACTCACCCCTCCACTTT. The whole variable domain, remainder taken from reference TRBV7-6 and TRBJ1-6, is GAGVSQSPRYKVTKRGQDVALRCDPISGHVSLYWYRQALGQGPEFLTYFNYEAQQDKSGLPNDRFSAERPEGSISTLTIQRTEQRDSAMYRCASSLAPGGNSPLHFGNGTRLTVT.

The DNA for the CDR3 is TGTGCCACCGGGGACAGGGAGTTATTCGGTCAGCCCCAGCATTTT. This codes for CATGDRELFGQPQHF. V is TRBV19 and J is TRBJ1-5; 9 bases fit TRBD1. The germline V gene encodes CDR1 LNHDA and CDR2 SQIVND (reference sequence). Trimming at V came to 10 bases and at J to 6 bases, leaving 13 bases not matched to a gene. This CDR3 region has 15 residues.

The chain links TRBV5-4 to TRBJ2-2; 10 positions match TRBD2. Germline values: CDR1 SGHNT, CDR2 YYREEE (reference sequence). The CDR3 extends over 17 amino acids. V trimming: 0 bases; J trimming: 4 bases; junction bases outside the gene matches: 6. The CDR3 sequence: CASSLAGSGGATGELFF. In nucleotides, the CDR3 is TGTGCCAGCAGCTTGGCCGGAAGCGGGGGGGCCACCGGGGAGCTGTTTTTT.

DNA for the CDR3: TGTGCCAGCAGCTTTGCCACTAGTGCCGAGACCCAGTACTTC. This encodes CASSFATSAETQYF. The rearrangement links TRBV7-7 to TRBJ2-5; maybe TRBD2 (5 bases). The germline V gene encodes CDR1 SSHAT and CDR2 FNYEAQ (reference sequence). Trimming took off 3 bases at V and 5 bases at J, with 13 bases between the two ends. The CDR3 consists of 14 residues.

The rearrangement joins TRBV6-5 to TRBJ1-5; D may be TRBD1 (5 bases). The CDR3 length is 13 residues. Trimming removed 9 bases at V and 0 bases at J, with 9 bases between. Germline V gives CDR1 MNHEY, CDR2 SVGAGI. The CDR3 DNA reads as TGTGCCAGTAGACAGAATAGCAATCAGCCCCAGCATTTT. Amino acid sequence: CASRQNSNQPQHF.

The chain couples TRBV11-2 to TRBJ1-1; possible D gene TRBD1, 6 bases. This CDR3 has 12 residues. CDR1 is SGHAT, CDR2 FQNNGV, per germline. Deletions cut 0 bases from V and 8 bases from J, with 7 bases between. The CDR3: CASSLDGGEAFF. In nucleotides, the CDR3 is TGTGCCAGCAGCTTAGATGGGGGCGAAGCTTTCTTT.

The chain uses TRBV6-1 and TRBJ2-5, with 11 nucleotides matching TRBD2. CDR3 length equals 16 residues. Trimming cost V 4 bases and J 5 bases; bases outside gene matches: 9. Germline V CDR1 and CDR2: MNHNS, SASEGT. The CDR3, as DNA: TGTGCCAGCAGTGCCAAATTTAGCGGGGGGGTGGAGACCCAGTACTTC. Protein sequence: CASSAKFSGGVETQYF.

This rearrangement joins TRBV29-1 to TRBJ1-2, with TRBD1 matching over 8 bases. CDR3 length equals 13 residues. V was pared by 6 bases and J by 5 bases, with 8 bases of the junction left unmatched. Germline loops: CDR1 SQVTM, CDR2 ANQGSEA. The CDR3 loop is CSVPMGQEYGYTF. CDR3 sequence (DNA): TGCAGCGTGCCCATGGGACAGGAATATGGCTACACCTTC.

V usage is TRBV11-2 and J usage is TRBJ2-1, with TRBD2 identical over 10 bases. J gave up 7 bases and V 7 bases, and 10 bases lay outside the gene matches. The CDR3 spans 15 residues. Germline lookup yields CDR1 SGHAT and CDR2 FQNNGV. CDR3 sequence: CASTLGSGGLNEQFF. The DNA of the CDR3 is TGTGCCAGCACCCTCGGTAGCGGGGGGTTAAATGAGCAGTTCTTC.

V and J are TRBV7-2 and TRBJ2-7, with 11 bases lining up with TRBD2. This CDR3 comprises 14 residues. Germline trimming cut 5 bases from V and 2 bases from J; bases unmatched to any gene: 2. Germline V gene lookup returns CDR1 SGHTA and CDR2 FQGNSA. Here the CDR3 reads CASSPTSGTYEQYF. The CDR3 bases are TGTGCCAGCAGCCCGACTAGCGGGACCTACGAGCAGTACTTC. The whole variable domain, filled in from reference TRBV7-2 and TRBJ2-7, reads GAGVSQSPSNKVTEKGKDVELRCDPISGHTALYWYRQSLGQGLEFLIYFQGNSAPDKSGLPSDRFSAERTGGSVSTLTIQRTQQEDSAVYLCASSPTSGTYEQYFGPGTRLTVT.

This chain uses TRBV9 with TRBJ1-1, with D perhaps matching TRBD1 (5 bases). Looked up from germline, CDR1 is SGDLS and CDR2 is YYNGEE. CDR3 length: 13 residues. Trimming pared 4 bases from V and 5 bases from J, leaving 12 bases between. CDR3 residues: CASSHPPGTEAFF. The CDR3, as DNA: TGTGCCAGCAGCCATCCCCCAGGGACTGAAGCTTTCTTT. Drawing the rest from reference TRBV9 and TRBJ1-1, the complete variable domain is DSGVTQTPKHLITATGQRVTLRCSPRSGDLSVYWYQQSLDQGLQFLIQYYNGEERAKGNILERFSAQQFPDLHSELNLSSLELGDSALYFCASSHPPGTEAFFGQGTRLTVV.

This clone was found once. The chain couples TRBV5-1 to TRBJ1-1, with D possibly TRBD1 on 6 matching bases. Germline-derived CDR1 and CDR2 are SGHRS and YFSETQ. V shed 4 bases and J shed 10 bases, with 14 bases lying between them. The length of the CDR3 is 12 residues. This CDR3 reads CASSPRGDAAFF. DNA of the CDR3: TGCGCCAGCAGCCCCAGGGGAGACGCAGCTTTCTTT.

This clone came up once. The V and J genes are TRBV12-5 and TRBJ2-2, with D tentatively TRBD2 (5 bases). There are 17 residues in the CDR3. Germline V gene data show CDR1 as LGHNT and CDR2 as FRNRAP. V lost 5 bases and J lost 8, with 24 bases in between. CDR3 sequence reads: CASGPNMGRGLAGELFF. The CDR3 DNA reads TGTGCTAGTGGTCCCAACATGGGCCGTGGGTTAGCGGGGGAGCTGTTTTTT.

CDR3 loop: CASSLSGYGQPQHF. The CDR3 region has the DNA TGTGCCAGCAGCTTATCAGGGTATGGCCAGCCCCAGCATTTT. This chain links TRBV7-3 with TRBJ1-5, with D possibly TRBD1 on 5 matching bases. Germline CDR1 and CDR2: SGHTA and FQGTGA. V was cut by 2 bases and J by 7 bases, with 12 bases left in between. This CDR3 contains 14 residues.

CDR3 sequence: CASSVGLARDTQYF. CDR3 coding DNA: TGTGCCAGCAGCGTAGGTCTAGCAAGAGATACGCAGTATTTT. The chain carries TRBV9 and TRBJ2-3; possibly TRBD2 for D (5 bases). The CDR3 consists of 14 residues. Germline CDR1 is SGDLS and CDR2 is YYNGEE. Trimming took 0 bases from V and 5 from J, leaving 10 bases between them. The full variable domain, its missing parts supplied by reference TRBV9 and TRBJ2-3, is DSGVTQTPKHLITATGQRVTLRCSPRSGDLSVYWYQQSLDQGLQFLIQYYNGEERAKGNILERFSAQQFPDLHSELNLSSLELGDSALYFCASSVGLARDTQYFGPGTRLTVL.